The entry below gives a single T cell receptor beta chain sequence along with its context. Its antigen is not known. The source of the sample is a study of T cells after yellow fever vaccination. Overall study context: For low cell numbers, libraries were made with SMART-Seq v4 Ultra Low Input. Study-wide findings and caveats: FACS-sorted repertoires could harbor abundant contaminating bulk-population clonotypes.

Each CDR3 protein gets one entry after TCRdb re-called the 5' RACE reads with MiXCR. The sample shows 450,000 to 550,000 distinct CDR3 sequences, about 19% of them seen only once. The CDR3 contains 18 residues. The germline V gene has CDR1 MDHEN and CDR2 SYDVKM. The V and J ends lost 3 bases and 0 bases, in that order; junction bases with no gene match: 9. This TCR came from a man aged 30 to 45 who received the YFV17D yellow fever vaccine. The material was PBMCs, obtained 15 days after the yellow fever booster vaccination. This chain uses TRBV28 with TRBJ2-4; TRBD1 aligns across 9 bases. The CDR3 loop is CASSLGTGGSVAKNIQYF. The CDR3 DNA sequence: TGTGCCAGCAGTTTGGGAACAGGGGGCTCGGTAGCCAAAAACATTCAGTACTTC.